The clone carrying this T cell receptor beta chain appeared a few times. What it binds is not known. The data belong to a study of CD8 T cells in ankylosing spondylitis. Overall study findings and caveats: With a CD8+ phenotype, disease-linked clones were relatively rare in peripheral blood. Researchers reportedly found disease-linked clones significantly enriched in matched ankylosing spondylitis synovial fluid. Existing reports had already noted some motif variants in reactive arthritis synovial fluid and blood.

Quantitative 5'-RACE with molecular barcodes produced the TCR beta libraries. A single record per CDR3 protein comes from TCRdb applying MiXCR to the 5' RACE reads. Counted here are over 110,000 distinct CDR3 sequences, 7% to 10% occurring once; the ten biggest clones make up about 7.3%. Trimming took 4 bases from V and 2 from J, leaving 15 bases between them. The V gene's germline CDR1 is DFQATT and CDR2 SNEGSKA (reference sequence). The CDR3 is made up of 14 amino acids. The chain links TRBV20-1 to TRBJ2-7; D possibly corresponds to TRBD2 (6 bases). Sequencing used synovial fluid, either unsorted or a sorted T cell fraction (not recorded which). The TCR originated in a male donor with ankylosing spondylitis. The CDR3 DNA sequence: TGCAGTGCTACCCCCGGGACTTTTCCCTACGAGCAGTACTTC. This codes for CSATPGTFPYEQYF.